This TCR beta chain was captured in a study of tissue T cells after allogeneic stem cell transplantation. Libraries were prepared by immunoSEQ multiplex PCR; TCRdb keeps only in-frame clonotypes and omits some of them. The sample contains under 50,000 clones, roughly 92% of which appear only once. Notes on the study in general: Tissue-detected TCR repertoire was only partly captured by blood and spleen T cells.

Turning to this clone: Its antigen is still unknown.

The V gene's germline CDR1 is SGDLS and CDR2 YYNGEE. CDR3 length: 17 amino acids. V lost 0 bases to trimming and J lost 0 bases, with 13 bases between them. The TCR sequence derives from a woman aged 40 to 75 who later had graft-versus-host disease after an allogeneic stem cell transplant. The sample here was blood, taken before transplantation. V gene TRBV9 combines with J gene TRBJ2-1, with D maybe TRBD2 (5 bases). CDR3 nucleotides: TGTGCCAGCAGCGTAGACCAGCGGACCAGCTCCTACAATGAGCAGTTCTTC. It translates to CASSVDQRTSSYNEQFF.